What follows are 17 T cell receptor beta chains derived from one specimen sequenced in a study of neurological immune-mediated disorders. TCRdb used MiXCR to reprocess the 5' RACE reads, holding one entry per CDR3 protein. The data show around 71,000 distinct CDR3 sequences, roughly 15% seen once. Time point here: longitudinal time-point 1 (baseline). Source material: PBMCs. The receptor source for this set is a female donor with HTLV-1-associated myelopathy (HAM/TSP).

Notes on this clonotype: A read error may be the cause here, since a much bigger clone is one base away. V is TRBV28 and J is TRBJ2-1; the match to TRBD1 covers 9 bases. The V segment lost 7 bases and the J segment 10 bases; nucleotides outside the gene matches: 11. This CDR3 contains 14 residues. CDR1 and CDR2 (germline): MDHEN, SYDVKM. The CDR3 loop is CASNSGTGTYEQFF. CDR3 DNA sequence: TGTGCCAGCAATTCCGGGACAGGGACCTACGAGCAGTTCTTC.

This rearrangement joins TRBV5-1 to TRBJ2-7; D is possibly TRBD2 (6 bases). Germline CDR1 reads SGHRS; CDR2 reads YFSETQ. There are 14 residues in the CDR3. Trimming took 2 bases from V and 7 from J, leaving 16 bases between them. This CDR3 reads CASSFDWTGTEQYF. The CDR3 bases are TGCGCCAGCAGCTTTGACTGGACCGGGACTGAGCAGTACTTC.

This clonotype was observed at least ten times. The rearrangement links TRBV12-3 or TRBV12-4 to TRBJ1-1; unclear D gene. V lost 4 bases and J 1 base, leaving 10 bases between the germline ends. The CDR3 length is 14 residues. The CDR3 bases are TGTGCCAGCAGTTGGACTTTTTCGAACACTGAAGCTTTCTTT. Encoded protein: CASSWTFSNTEAFF.

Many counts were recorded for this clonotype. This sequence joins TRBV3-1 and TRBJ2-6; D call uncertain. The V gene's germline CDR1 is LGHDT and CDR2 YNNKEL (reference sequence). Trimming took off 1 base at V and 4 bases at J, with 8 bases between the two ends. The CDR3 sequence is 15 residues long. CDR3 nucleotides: TGTGCCAGCAGCCAAGGGGTGTGGGGGGCCAACGTCCTGACTTTC. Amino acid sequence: CASSQGVWGANVLTF. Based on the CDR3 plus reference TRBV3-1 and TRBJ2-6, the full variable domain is DTAVSQTPKYLVTQMGNDKSIKCEQNLGHDTMYWYKQDSKKFLKIMFSYNNKELIINETVPNRFSPKSPDKAHLNLHINSLELGDSAVYFCASSQGVWGANVLTFGAGSRLTVL.

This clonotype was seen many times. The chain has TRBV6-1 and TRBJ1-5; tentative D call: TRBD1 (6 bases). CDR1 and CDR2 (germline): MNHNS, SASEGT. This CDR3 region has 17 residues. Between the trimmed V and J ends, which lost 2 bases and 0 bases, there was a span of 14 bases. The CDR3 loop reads CASSETVTGYSNQPQHF. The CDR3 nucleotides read TGTGCCAGCAGTGAAACGGTGACAGGTTATAGCAATCAGCCCCAGCATTTT.

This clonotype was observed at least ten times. This chain's CDR3 is CASSLEGRRAQGTQYF. The CDR3 nucleotides are TGTGCCAGCAGCTTAGAGGGTAGAAGGGCCCAGGGGACCCAGTACTTC. The V and J genes are TRBV7-9 and TRBJ2-5; the D gene is possibly TRBD1 (5 bases). The CDR3 consists of 16 residues. From germline, CDR1 is SEHNR and CDR2 FQNEAQ (reference sequence). The V end was cut by 1 base, the J end by 7 bases, with 19 bases between.

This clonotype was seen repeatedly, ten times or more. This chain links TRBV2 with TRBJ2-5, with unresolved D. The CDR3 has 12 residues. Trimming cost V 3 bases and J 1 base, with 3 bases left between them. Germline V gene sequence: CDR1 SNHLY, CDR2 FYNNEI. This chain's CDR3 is CASSDSQETQYF. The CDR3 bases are TGTGCCAGCAGTGACAGCCAAGAGACCCAGTACTTC. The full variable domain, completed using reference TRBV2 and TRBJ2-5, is EPEVTQTPSHQVTQMGQEVILRCVPISNHLYFYWYRQILGQKVEFLVSFYNNEISEKSEIFDDQFSVERPDGSNFTLKIRSTKLEDSAMYFCASSDSQETQYFGPGTRLLVL.

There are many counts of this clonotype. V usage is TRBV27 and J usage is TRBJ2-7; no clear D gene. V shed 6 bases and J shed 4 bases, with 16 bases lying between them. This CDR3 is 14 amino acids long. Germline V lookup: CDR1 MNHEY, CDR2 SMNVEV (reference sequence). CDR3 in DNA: TGTGCCAGCAGCTTGAACCCCGGACCATACGAGCAGTACTTC. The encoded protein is CASSLNPGPYEQYF.

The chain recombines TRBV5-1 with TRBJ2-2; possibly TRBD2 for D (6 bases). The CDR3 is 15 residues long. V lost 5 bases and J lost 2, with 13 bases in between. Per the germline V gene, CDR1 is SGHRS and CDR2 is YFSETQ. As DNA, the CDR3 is TGCGCCAGCAGATTACCGCGGGGAAACACCGGGGAGCTGTTTTTT. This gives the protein CASRLPRGNTGELFF.

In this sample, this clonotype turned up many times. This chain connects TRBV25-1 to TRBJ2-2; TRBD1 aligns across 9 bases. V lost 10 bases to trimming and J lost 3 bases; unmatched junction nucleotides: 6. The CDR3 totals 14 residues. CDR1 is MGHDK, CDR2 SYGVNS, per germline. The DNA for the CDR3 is TGTGCCACCGTGGGACAGGGAGACACCGGGGAGCTGTTTTTT. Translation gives CATVGQGDTGELFF.

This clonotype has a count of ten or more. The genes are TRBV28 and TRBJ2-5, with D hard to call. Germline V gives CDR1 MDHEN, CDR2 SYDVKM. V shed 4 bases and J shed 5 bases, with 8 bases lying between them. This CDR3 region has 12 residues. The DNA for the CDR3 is TGTGCCAGCAGTTGGGCCAGGGAGACCCAGTACTTC. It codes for CASSWARETQYF. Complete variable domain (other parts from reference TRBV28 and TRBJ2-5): DVKVTQSSRYLVKRTGEKVFLECVQDMDHENMFWYRQDPGLGLRLIYFSYDVKMKEKGDIPEGYSVSREKKERFSLILESASTNQTSMYLCASSWARETQYFGPGTRLLVL.

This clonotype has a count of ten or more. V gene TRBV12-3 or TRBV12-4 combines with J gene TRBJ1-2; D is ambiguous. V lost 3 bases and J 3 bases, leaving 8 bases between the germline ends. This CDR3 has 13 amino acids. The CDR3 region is CASSLASYYGYTF. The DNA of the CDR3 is TGTGCCAGCAGTTTGGCCAGTTACTATGGCTACACCTTC.

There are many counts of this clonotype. CDR3 sequence reads: CASRTGLAGMETQYF. DNA of the CDR3: TGCGCCAGCAGAACGGGACTAGCGGGGATGGAGACCCAGTACTTC. The J gene is TRBJ2-5, the V gene TRBV5-1; 13 bases align to TRBD2. Germline V gene data show CDR1 as SGHRS and CDR2 as YFSETQ. With 5 bases clipped from V and 5 bases from J, the junction kept 6 bases outside the gene matches. The CDR3 is made up of 15 amino acids.

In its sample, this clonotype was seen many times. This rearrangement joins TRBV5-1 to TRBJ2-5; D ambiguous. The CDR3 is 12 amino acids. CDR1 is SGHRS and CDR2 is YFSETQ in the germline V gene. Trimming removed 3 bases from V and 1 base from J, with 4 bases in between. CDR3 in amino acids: CASSSTQETQYF. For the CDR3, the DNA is TGCGCCAGCAGCTCGACCCAAGAGACCCAGTACTTC. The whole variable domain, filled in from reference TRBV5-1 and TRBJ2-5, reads KAGVTQTPRYLIKTRGQQVTLSCSPISGHRSVSWYQQTPGQGLQFLFEYFSETQRNKGNFPGRFSGRQFSNSRSEMNVSTLELGDSALYLCASSSTQETQYFGPGTRLLVL.

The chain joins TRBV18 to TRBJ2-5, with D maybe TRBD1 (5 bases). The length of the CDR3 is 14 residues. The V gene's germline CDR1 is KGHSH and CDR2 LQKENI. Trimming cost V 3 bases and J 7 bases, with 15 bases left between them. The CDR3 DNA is TGTGCCAGCTCACCCGACAGCTATCAGGGGACCCAGTACTTC. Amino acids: CASSPDSYQGTQYF.

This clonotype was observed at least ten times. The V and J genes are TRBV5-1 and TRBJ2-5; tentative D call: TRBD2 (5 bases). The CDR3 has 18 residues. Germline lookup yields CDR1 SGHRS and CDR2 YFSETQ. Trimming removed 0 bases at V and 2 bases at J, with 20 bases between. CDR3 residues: CASSLVGSRVRSQETQYF. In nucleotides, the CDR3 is TGCGCCAGCAGCTTGGTTGGCTCGAGGGTCCGATCGCAAGAGACCCAGTACTTC.

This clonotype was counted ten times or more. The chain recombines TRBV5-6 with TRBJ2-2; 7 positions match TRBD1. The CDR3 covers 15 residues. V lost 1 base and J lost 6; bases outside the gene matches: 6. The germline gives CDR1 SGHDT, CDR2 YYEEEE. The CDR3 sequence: CASSLNPQGPGELFF. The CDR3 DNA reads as TGTGCCAGCAGCTTGAACCCACAGGGGCCCGGGGAGCTGTTTTTT.